This passage covers 11 T cell receptor beta chains from one sample sequenced in a study of T cell clones after liver transplantation. The repertoire was sequenced with immunoSEQ multiplex PCR; TCRdb's copy has only in-frame clones and lacks some. Among about 85,000 clones listed, about 84% were seen once. The sequences come from CD4+ T cells from blood, collected 45 to 46 months after liver transplant. These receptors originate from a human patient who received a liver transplant. Some T cells may possibly be graft donor cells.

J is TRBJ2-2 and V is TRBV7-2; D uncertain. This CDR3 comprises 15 residues. The V and J ends lost 5 bases and 4 bases respectively, with 14 bases between them. Germline CDR1 and CDR2: SGHTA and FQGNSA. CDR3: CASSLSVVITGELFF. The CDR3 bases are TGTGCCAGCAGCCTATCCGTAGTGATCACCGGGGAGCTGTTTTTT. Using reference TRBV7-2 and TRBJ2-2 for the parts outside the CDR3, the full variable domain is GAGVSQSPSNKVTEKGKDVELRCDPISGHTALYWYRQSLGQGLEFLIYFQGNSAPDKSGLPSDRFSAERTGGSVSTLTIQRTQQEDSAVYLCASSLSVVITGELFFGEGSRLTVL.

The CDR3 reads CASSSAGGGDEKLFF. CDR3 bases: TGTGCCAGCAGTTCCGCAGGGGGCGGGGATGAAAAACTGTTTTTT. This chain links TRBV6-6 with TRBJ1-4; TRBD1 matches 8 bases. Germline-derived CDR1 and CDR2 are MNHNY and SVGAGI (reference sequence). The length of the CDR3 is 15 residues. The V gene end was trimmed by 4 bases and the J gene end by 6 bases; junction bases not matched to a gene: 7.

This clone appeared a few times. The V gene is TRBV14, the J gene TRBJ2-7; perhaps TRBD1 as D (5 bases). Germline V lookup: CDR1 SGHDN, CDR2 FVKESK. V lost 0 bases to trimming and J lost 5 bases, with 11 bases between them. This CDR3 comprises 14 residues. The CDR3 spells CASSQDHRYNEQYF. CDR3 bases: TGTGCCAGCAGCCAAGATCACAGGTATAACGAGCAGTACTTC.

This sequence joins TRBV19 and TRBJ2-3; D is perhaps TRBD2 (6 bases). This CDR3 is built from 17 residues. Germline V CDR1 and CDR2: LNHDA, SQIVND (reference sequence). The germline V and J ends were trimmed by 1 base and 1 base, with 15 bases remaining between them. The CDR3 DNA is TGTGCCAGTAGTATAGGGGGGGATAGCGCCCGCACAGATACGCAGTATTTT. This codes for CASSIGGDSARTDTQYF.

The chain has TRBV11-2 and TRBJ2-1; 7 bases are a match to TRBD2. V lost 4 bases, J lost 7 bases, and 7 bases stayed unmatched. This CDR3 region has 14 residues. Germline loops: CDR1 SGHAT, CDR2 FQNNGV. This CDR3 is CASSSRLARNEQFF. For the CDR3, the DNA is TGTGCCAGCAGCTCTAGACTAGCACGGAATGAGCAGTTCTTC.

In its sample, this clone was seen a few times. The rearrangement uses TRBV5-1 and TRBJ2-1; the match to TRBD2 covers 9 bases. Germline V gene data show CDR1 as SGHRS and CDR2 as YFSETQ. This CDR3 has 15 amino acids. V gave up 4 bases and J gave up 4 bases; unmatched junction bases: 6. Written as DNA, the CDR3 is TGCGCCAGCAGCCCCCGACTAGCGGAGTACAATGAGCAGTTCTTC. Protein sequence: CASSPRLAEYNEQFF.

V usage is TRBV10-2 and J usage is TRBJ2-3, with D unclear. The CDR3 is 12 residues long. Trimming removed 2 bases at V and 4 bases at J, with 4 bases between. The germline gives CDR1 WSHSY, CDR2 SAAADI. The CDR3 sequence is CASSEVADTQYF. In DNA, the CDR3 is TGCGCCAGCAGTGAGGTGGCAGATACGCAGTATTTT.

The CDR3 DNA sequence: TGTGCCAGCAGTTCCGGACAGACTGAAGCTTTCTTT. It translates to CASSSGQTEAFF. The gene calls are TRBV28 and TRBJ1-1; perhaps TRBD1 as D (6 bases). Looked up from germline, CDR1 is MDHEN and CDR2 is SYDVKM. Deletions cut 4 bases from V and 5 bases from J, with 8 bases between. The CDR3 has 12 amino acids.

The V gene is TRBV6-5, the J gene TRBJ2-7, with a tentative D call TRBD1 (5 bases). With 6 bases removed from V and 9 bases from J, the gap between germline ends came to 18 bases. This CDR3 has 13 residues. The germline CDR1 and CDR2 sequences are MNHEY and SVGAGI. This CDR3 is CASSLTGQQRQYF. The CDR3 DNA reads TGTGCCAGCAGCCTTACAGGCCAGCAACGGCAGTACTTC.

This clone showed up just once. This chain joins TRBV5-1 and TRBJ1-3, with D unclear. Trimming cost V 2 bases and J 3 bases, with 3 bases left between them. The CDR3 length is 12 residues. CDR1 and CDR2 (germline): SGHRS, YFSETQ. CDR3: CASSFIGNTIYF. DNA for the CDR3: TGCGCCAGCAGCTTTATTGGAAACACCATATATTTT. Using reference TRBV5-1 and TRBJ1-3 for the parts outside the CDR3, the full variable domain is KAGVTQTPRYLIKTRGQQVTLSCSPISGHRSVSWYQQTPGQGLQFLFEYFSETQRNKGNFPGRFSGRQFSNSRSEMNVSTLELGDSALYLCASSFIGNTIYFGEGSWLTVV.

The CDR3 bases are TGTGCCACCAGCAGATCCTATGGGGATGAAAAACTGTTTTTT. Its protein is CATSRSYGDEKLFF. The chain combines TRBV15 with TRBJ1-4, with D uncertain. Trimming pared 2 bases from V and 6 bases from J, leaving 10 bases between. CDR1 and CDR2 from the germline V gene are LNHNV and YYDKDF (reference sequence). The CDR3 is 14 amino acids.